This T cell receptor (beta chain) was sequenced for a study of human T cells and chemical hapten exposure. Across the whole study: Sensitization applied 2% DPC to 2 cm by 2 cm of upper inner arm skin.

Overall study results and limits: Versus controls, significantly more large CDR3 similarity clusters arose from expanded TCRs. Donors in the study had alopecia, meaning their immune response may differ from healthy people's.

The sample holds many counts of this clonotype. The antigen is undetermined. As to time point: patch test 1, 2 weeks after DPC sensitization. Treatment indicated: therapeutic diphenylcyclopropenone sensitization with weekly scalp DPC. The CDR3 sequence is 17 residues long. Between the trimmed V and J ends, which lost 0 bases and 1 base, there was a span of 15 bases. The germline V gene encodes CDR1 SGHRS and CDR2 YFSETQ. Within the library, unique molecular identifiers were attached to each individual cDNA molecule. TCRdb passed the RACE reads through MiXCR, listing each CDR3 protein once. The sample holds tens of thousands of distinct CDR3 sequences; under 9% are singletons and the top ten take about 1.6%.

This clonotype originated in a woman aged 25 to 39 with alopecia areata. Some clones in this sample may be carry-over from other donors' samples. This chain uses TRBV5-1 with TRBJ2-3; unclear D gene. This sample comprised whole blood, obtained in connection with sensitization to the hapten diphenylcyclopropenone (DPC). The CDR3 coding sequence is TGCGCCAGCAGCTTGGCCGGACCGCGACCAGGCACAGATACGCAGTATTTT. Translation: CASSLAGPRPGTDTQYF. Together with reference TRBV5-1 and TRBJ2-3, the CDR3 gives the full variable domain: KAGVTQTPRYLIKTRGQQVTLSCSPISGHRSVSWYQQTPGQGLQFLFEYFSETQRNKGNFPGRFSGRQFSNSRSEMNVSTLELGDSALYLCASSLAGPRPGTDTQYFGPGTRLTVL.